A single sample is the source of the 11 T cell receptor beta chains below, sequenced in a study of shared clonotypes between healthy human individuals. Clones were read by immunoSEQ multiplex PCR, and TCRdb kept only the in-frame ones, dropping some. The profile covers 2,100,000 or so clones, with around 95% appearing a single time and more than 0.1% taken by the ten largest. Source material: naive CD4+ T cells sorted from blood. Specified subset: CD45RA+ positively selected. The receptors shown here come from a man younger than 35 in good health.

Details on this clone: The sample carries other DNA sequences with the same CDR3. As DNA, the CDR3 is TGCAGTGCACGGACGGCTTATGGCTACACCTTC. Its protein product is CSARTAYGYTF. This chain connects TRBV20-1 to TRBJ1-2, with D hard to call. Looked up from germline, CDR1 is DFQATT and CDR2 is SNEGSKA (reference sequence). The ends were cut back, 6 bases at V and 5 bases at J, with 10 bases in the middle. This CDR3 comprises 11 residues.

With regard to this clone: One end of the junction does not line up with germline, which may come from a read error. CDR3 nucleotide sequence: TGCGCCAGCTTCTCTAGCGGGGGCACGGATACGCAGTATTTT. Translation gives CASFSSGGTDTQYF. The chain employs TRBV5-1 and TRBJ2-3; 10 bases are a match to TRBD2. The CDR3 runs 14 residues. Germline V CDR1 and CDR2: SGHRS, YFSETQ.

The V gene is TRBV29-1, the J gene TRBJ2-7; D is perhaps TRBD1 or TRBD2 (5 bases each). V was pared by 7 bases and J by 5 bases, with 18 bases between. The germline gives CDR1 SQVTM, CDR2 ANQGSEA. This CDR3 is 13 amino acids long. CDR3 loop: CSAAGRTRDEQYF. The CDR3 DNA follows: TGCAGCGCTGCGGGTAGGACCAGGGACGAGCAGTACTTC.

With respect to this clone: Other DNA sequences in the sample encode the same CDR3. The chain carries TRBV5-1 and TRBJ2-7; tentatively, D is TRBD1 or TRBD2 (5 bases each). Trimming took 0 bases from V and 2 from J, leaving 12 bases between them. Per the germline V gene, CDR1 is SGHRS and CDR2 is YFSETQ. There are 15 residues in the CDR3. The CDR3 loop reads CASSLVGGGTYEQYF. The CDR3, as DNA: TGCGCCAGCAGCTTGGTGGGTGGGGGAACCTACGAGCAGTACTTC.

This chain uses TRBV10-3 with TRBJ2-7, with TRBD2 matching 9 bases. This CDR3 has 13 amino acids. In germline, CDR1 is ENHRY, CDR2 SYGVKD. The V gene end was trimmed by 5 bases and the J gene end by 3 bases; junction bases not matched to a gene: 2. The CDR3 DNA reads TGTGCCATCAGTCTAGCGGGGAACTACGAGCAGTACTTC. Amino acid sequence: CAISLAGNYEQYF.

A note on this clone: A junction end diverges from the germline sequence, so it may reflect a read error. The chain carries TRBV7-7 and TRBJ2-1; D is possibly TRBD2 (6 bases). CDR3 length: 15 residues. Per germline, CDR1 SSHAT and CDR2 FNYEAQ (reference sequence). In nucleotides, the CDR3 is TGTGCTAGCAGCTTAGCTTGGGGACTTAACAATGAGCAGTTCTTC. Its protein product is CASSLAWGLNNEQFF.

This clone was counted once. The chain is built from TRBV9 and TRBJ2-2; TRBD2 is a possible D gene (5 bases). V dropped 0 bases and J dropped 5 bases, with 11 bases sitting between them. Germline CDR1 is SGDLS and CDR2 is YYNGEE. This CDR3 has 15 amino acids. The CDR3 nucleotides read TGTGCCAGCAGCGTAGGCCCCTCGGGGACCGGGGAGCTGTTTTTT. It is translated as CASSVGPSGTGELFF.

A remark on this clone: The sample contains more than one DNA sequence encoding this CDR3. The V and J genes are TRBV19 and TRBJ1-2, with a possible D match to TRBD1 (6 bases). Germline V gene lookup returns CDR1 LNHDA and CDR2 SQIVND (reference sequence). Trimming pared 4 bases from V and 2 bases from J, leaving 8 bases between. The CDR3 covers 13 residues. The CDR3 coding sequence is TGTGCCAGTAGTACCGACAGGAACTATGGCTACACCTTC. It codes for CASSTDRNYGYTF.

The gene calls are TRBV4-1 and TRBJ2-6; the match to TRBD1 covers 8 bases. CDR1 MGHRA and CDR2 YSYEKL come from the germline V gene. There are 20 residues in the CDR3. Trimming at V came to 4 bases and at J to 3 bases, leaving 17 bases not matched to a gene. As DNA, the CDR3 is TGCGCCAGCAGCCTCCTGGATATGTGGCAGGGGGCAAGTGGGGCCAACGTCCTGACTTTC. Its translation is CASSLLDMWQGASGANVLTF.

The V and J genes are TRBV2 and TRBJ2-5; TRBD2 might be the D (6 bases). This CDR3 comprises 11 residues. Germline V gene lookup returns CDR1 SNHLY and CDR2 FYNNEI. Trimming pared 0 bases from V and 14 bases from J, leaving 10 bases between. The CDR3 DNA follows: TGTGCCAGCAGTGAAGCGGGACTTTCCTACTTC. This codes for CASSEAGLSYF.

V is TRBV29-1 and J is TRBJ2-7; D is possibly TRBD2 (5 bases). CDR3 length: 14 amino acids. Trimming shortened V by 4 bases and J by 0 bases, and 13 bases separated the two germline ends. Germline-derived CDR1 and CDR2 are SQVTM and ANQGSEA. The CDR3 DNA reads TGCAGCGTTGGGGGTCGTCGGGGCTCCTACGAGCAGTACTTC. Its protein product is CSVGGRRGSYEQYF.